This paragraph covers one T cell receptor (beta chain) sequence. Data came from immunoSEQ multiplex PCR; TCRdb stores just in-frame clones and leaves some out. The sample yields approximately 9,000 clones, about four fifths seen once. This sample is drawn from a study of T cell clonotyping in hematopoietic cell transplantation. Per germline, CDR1 SGHDT and CDR2 YYEEEE. V was clipped by 0 bases and J by 4 bases; unmatched bases: 3. There are 15 residues in the CDR3. This receptor was taken from a male patient aged 60 to 75 who had an allogeneic stem cell transplant from an unrelated donor, so the T cells may come from the graft donor. Some clones in this sample may be carry-over from other donors' samples. This chain joins TRBV5-6 and TRBJ2-1, with 8 bases that match TRBD1. This specimen was PBMCs, taken at the time of graft-versus-host disease after allogeneic stem cell transplant. In DNA, the CDR3 is TGTGCCAGCAGCTTGGGGGACAGGTCTTACAATGAGCAGTTCTTC. This translates into CASSLGDRSYNEQFF.